This T cell receptor beta chain was captured in a study of regulatory T cells in long-lasting Graves disease. Study-level findings and limits: Segments TRBV28, TRBJ1-2 and TRBJ2-5 showed preferential usage in persistent disease.

Library construction for TCR beta used iRepertoire HTBI primers and Arm-PCR of CDR3 regions. Using its own MiXCR run on the multiplex PCR reads, TCRdb lists one record per CDR3 protein. Here the sample spans around 400,000 distinct CDR3 sequences, around 23% being singletons. The CDR3 has 16 amino acids. In germline, CDR1 is SNHLY, CDR2 FYNNEI. Trimming took 6 bases from V and 0 from J; bases not matched to a gene: 6. This clonotype has a count of ten or more. The antigen is not known. This sample's time point: persistent/refractory GD, antithyroid drugs over 5 years with positive TRAb. From PBMCs, RNA was extracted and then used to make the TCR library.

The rearrangement links TRBV2 to TRBJ2-2; TRBD2 matches at 8 bases. The TCR was taken from a woman in her thirties or forties with Graves disease. Sequenced material: peripheral blood mononuclear cells (PBMCs), taken when the disease was refractory, from a patient treated with antithyroid drugs. CDR3 sequence reads: CASRATSGPNTGELFF. CDR3 sequence (DNA): TGTGCCAGCAGAGCTACTAGCGGACCGAACACCGGGGAGCTGTTTTTT.